The 32 T cell receptor beta chains below come from one sample, sequenced in a study of T cells in Graves' hyperthyroidism and ophthalmopathy. RNA transcripts served as the template for amplifying TCR beta CDR3 regions. HTBI primers were employed in a first-round RT-PCR of the TCR CDR3. TCRdb used MiXCR to reprocess the multiplex PCR reads, holding one entry per CDR3 protein. This sample has 450,000 to 600,000 distinct CDR3 sequences, with less than 20% found just once. Sequences were obtained from blood. The receptors were sampled from a man aged 40-49 years with Graves' ophthalmopathy.

This clonotype has a count of ten or more. The rearrangement joins TRBV2 to TRBJ2-7; 7 bases are a match to TRBD1. This CDR3 has 16 residues. The junction had 14 bases not matched to a gene; V was cut back by 6 bases and J by 3 bases. CDR1 and CDR2 (germline): SNHLY, FYNNEI. The CDR3 spells CASSYLQRDSDYEQYF. Written as DNA, the CDR3 is TGTGCCAGCAGCTATCTTCAGAGGGACAGTGACTACGAGCAGTACTTC.

V is TRBV30 and J is TRBJ1-5; D is possibly TRBD1 (5 bases). This CDR3 region has 13 residues. The V gene lost 2 bases and the J gene lost 10 bases, with 15 bases spanning the gap. CDR1 GTSNPN and CDR2 SVGIG come from the germline V gene (reference sequence). The CDR3 sequence: CAWSQGVRQPQHF. CDR3 coding DNA: TGTGCCTGGAGTCAGGGTGTTAGGCAACCCCAGCATTTT.

Written as DNA, the CDR3 is TGTGCCAGCGCCCACAGGAGGAACACTGAAGCTTTCTTT. This sequence encodes CASAHRRNTEAFF. The V gene is TRBV27, the J gene TRBJ1-1; D is possibly TRBD1 (5 bases). The V gene's germline CDR1 is MNHEY and CDR2 SMNVEV (reference sequence). CDR3 length: 13 amino acids. Trimming removed 8 bases at V and 1 base at J, with 11 bases between.

This rearrangement joins TRBV15 to TRBJ2-1, with 11 bases that match TRBD2. Germline-derived CDR1 and CDR2 are LNHNV and YYDKDF (reference sequence). Losses at the gene ends were 5 bases for V and 4 bases for J; bases not matched to a gene: 7. The CDR3 extends over 16 amino acids. CDR3: CATSPMGLAAYNEQFF. CDR3 nucleotides: TGTGCCACCAGCCCTATGGGACTAGCGGCTTACAATGAGCAGTTCTTC.

Details on this clonotype: With a much larger clone just one base away, this may be a read error. In nucleotides, the CDR3 is TGTGCCAGCAGCTCCCCTAGTCTGAGGAGGTCTGATACGCAGTATTTT. It specifies CASSSPSLRRSDTQYF. The chain is built from TRBV7-2 and TRBJ2-3; possibly TRBD2 for D (5 bases). Germline lookup yields CDR1 SGHTA and CDR2 FQGNSA. V was clipped by 4 bases and J by 6 bases, with 20 bases between them. There are 16 residues in the CDR3.

The sample holds many counts of this clonotype. The gene calls are TRBV18 and TRBJ1-2, with D possibly matching TRBD1 (5 bases). CDR3 length equals 14 residues. Trimming took 4 bases from V and 1 from J, leaving 10 bases between them. CDR1 is KGHSH, CDR2 LQKENI, per germline. As DNA, the CDR3 is TGTGCCAGCTCACGGACACAGGATAACTATGGCTACACCTTC. This codes for CASSRTQDNYGYTF.

In this sample, this clonotype turned up a few times. The V and J genes are TRBV29-1 and TRBJ2-1, with TRBD2 matching over 8 bases. CDR1 is SQVTM, CDR2 ANQGSEA, per germline. Trimming at V came to 1 base and at J to 6 bases, leaving 5 bases not matched to a gene. The CDR3 length is 14 residues. As DNA, the CDR3 is TGCAGCGTTGAAGTAGGGACTAGTGGCAATGAGCAGTTCTTC. Protein sequence: CSVEVGTSGNEQFF.

In this sample, this clonotype turned up a few times. This sequence joins TRBV28 and TRBJ2-7, with 10 nucleotides matching TRBD2. Looked up from germline, CDR1 is MDHEN and CDR2 is SYDVKM. The trim removed 7 bases at V and 3 bases at J, leaving 6 bases unmatched. The CDR3 length is 14 residues. The CDR3 loop reads CASINPSGSYEQYF. DNA for the CDR3: TGTGCCAGCATAAATCCTAGCGGGAGCTACGAGCAGTACTTC.

This clonotype was recorded many times. The CDR3 reads CAWSVERGGNYGYTF. In nucleotides, the CDR3 is TGTGCCTGGAGTGTAGAACGGGGGGGGAACTATGGCTACACCTTC. The chain is built from TRBV30 and TRBJ1-2; possible D gene TRBD1, 5 bases. This CDR3 has 15 amino acids. The V end lost 0 bases, the J end lost 2 bases, and 13 bases lay between the germline ends. CDR1 and CDR2 (germline): GTSNPN, SVGIG (reference sequence).

This clonotype has ten or more counts. The J gene is TRBJ2-5, the V gene TRBV10-3, with D unclear. Germline assignment: CDR1 ENHRY and CDR2 SYGVKD. Trimming stripped 0 bases from V and 5 bases from J, with 7 bases between. This CDR3 comprises 13 residues. CDR3 loop: CAISESSVETQYF. The CDR3 DNA is TGTGCCATCAGTGAGTCGTCAGTGGAGACCCAGTACTTC.

This clonotype was recorded many times. This CDR3 reads CASQTGGWDEQYF. In nucleotides, the CDR3 is TGTGCCAGTCAAACAGGGGGCTGGGACGAGCAGTACTTC. The chain joins TRBV11-2 to TRBJ2-7; TRBD1 matches at 9 bases. V gave up 9 bases and J gave up 5 bases; unmatched junction bases: 8. Germline CDR1 and CDR2: SGHAT and FQNNGV. The CDR3 runs 13 residues.

This clonotype was observed a handful of times. This rearrangement joins TRBV2 to TRBJ2-4; 13 nucleotides align to TRBD2. With V trimmed by 0 bases and J by 11 bases, 4 bases remained unmatched. Per the germline V gene, CDR1 is SNHLY and CDR2 is FYNNEI. This CDR3 comprises 15 residues. The CDR3 spells CASSEAGLAGTLQYF. CDR3 coding DNA: TGTGCCAGCAGTGAAGCGGGACTAGCGGGGACCCTTCAGTACTTC.

This clonotype was detected ten times or more. The chain has TRBV6-2 or TRBV6-3 and TRBJ1-1; D is undetermined. This CDR3 comprises 14 residues. Germline V lookup: CDR1 MNHEY, CDR2 SVGEGT. Trimming left V 2 bases short and J 5 bases short, with 12 bases between. CDR3 bases: TGTGCCAGCAGTTACACCGGTACGGCGACTGAAGCTTTCTTT. Translation: CASSYTGTATEAFF.

J is TRBJ2-2 and V is TRBV6-1; D is uncertain. Germline CDR1 is MNHNS and CDR2 is SASEGT. The CDR3 runs 15 residues. V lost 7 bases and J lost 4, with 16 bases in between. The CDR3 region has the DNA TGTGCCAGCAATAGCAACCTGGATGTCACCGGGGAGCTGTTTTTT. As protein: CASNSNLDVTGELFF.

As to this clonotype: One base away lies a much larger clone, so this may be a sequencing read error. The genes are TRBV6-2 or TRBV6-3 and TRBJ2-7; no clear D gene. Germline-derived CDR1 and CDR2 are MNHEY and SVGEGT. Between the trimmed V and J ends, which lost 4 bases and 0 bases, there was a span of 4 bases. This CDR3 is 12 amino acids long. The CDR3 protein is CASSFPSYEQYF. Here the CDR3 DNA reads TGTGCCAGCAGTTTCCCCTCCTACGAGCAGTACTTC.

There are a few counts of this clonotype. The chain couples TRBV15 to TRBJ2-7; 8 nucleotides match TRBD1. The CDR3 consists of 15 residues. The V segment lost 8 bases and the J segment 0 bases; nucleotides outside the gene matches: 9. Per germline, CDR1 LNHNV and CDR2 YYDKDF (reference sequence). The CDR3 reads CATSYPGTGSYEQYF. The CDR3 nucleotides are TGTGCCACCTCATACCCCGGGACAGGCTCCTACGAGCAGTACTTC. The full variable domain, rest sourced from reference TRBV15 and TRBJ2-7, is DAMVIQNPRYQVTQFGKPVTLSCSQTLNHNVMYWYQQKSSQAPKLLFHYYDKDFNNEADTPDNFQSRRPNTSFCFLDIRSPGLGDTAMYLCATSYPGTGSYEQYFGPGTRLTVT.

There are a few counts of this clonotype. The V gene is TRBV7-9, the J gene TRBJ2-7; no clear D gene. The CDR3 is 15 amino acids. V was cut by 6 bases and J by 0 bases, with 15 bases left in between. Per germline, CDR1 SEHNR and CDR2 FQNEAQ (reference sequence). The CDR3 is CASSLTPLDSYEQYF. In DNA form, the CDR3 reads TGTGCCAGCAGTCTTACCCCACTCGACTCCTACGAGCAGTACTTC.

V gene TRBV20-1 combines with J gene TRBJ1-2; D possibly corresponds to TRBD1 (6 bases). The CDR3 consists of 14 residues. Trimming took 6 bases from V and 0 from J, leaving 14 bases between them. Germline values: CDR1 DFQATT, CDR2 SNEGSKA (reference sequence). CDR3 loop: CSATDRLANYGYTF. The CDR3 DNA reads TGCAGTGCGACTGACAGGCTAGCTAACTATGGCTACACCTTC.

The rearrangement uses TRBV29-1 and TRBJ2-6, with 7 bases identical to TRBD1. The germline V gene has CDR1 SQVTM and CDR2 ANQGSEA. The CDR3 totals 16 residues. J lost 0 bases, V lost 6 bases, and 8 bases had no gene match. DNA for the CDR3: TGCAGCGTACCTGACAGGGCGCACTCTGGGGCCAACGTCCTGACTTTC. It codes for CSVPDRAHSGANVLTF. Variable domain in full (rest from reference TRBV29-1 and TRBJ2-6): SAVISQKPSRDICQRGTSLTIQCQVDSQVTMMFWYRQQPGQSLTLIATANQGSEATYESGFVIDKFPISRPNLTFSTLTVSNMSPEDSSIYLCSVPDRAHSGANVLTFGAGSRLTVL.

This clonotype has a handful of counts. The V gene is TRBV18, the J gene TRBJ1-2; 9 bases are shared with TRBD1. This CDR3 spans 15 amino acids. J lost 2 bases, V lost 2 bases, and 3 bases had no gene match. Germline V gives CDR1 KGHSH, CDR2 LQKENI. In DNA form, the CDR3 reads TGTGCCAGCTCACCAGAACAGGGGGCAAACTATGGCTACACCTTC. Amino acids: CASSPEQGANYGYTF.

The chain recombines TRBV6-1 with TRBJ1-1; no clear D. The CDR3 runs to 15 residues. The germline CDR1 and CDR2 sequences are MNHNS and SASEGT. The germline V and J ends were trimmed by 3 bases and 2 bases, with 13 bases remaining between them. The CDR3: CASSDPGNLNTEAFF. CDR3 coding DNA: TGTGCCAGCAGTGATCCGGGGAACCTCAACACTGAAGCTTTCTTT.

The table lists this clonotype with many counts. The J gene is TRBJ1-1, the V gene TRBV12-3 or TRBV12-4, with a tentative D call TRBD1 (5 bases). The V gene lost 7 bases and the J gene lost 8 bases, with 14 bases spanning the gap. This CDR3 contains 12 residues. The CDR3 DNA is TGTGCCAGCACCACCCAGTGGGGGGAAGCTTTCTTT. It translates to CASTTQWGEAFF.

This clonotype was observed at least ten times. This chain connects TRBV10-3 to TRBJ2-1; TRBD1 matches 8 bases. V shed 6 bases, J shed 10 bases, and the junction held 11 bases outside the gene matches. Germline V gene lookup returns CDR1 ENHRY and CDR2 SYGVKD. The CDR3 sequence is 14 residues long. This CDR3 reads CAISAEGPGGEQFF. The DNA for the CDR3 is TGTGCCATCAGCGCCGAGGGCCCAGGGGGCGAGCAGTTCTTC.

This clonotype was observed at least ten times. V gene TRBV12-3 or TRBV12-4 combines with J gene TRBJ2-7, with D unresolved. The CDR3 contains 15 residues. V was cut by 3 bases and J by 6 bases, with 18 bases left in between. CDR3 sequence reads: CASSLRSHDPSEQYF. CDR3 sequence (DNA): TGTGCCAGCAGTTTGCGGTCACATGACCCTTCCGAGCAGTACTTC.

As regards this clonotype: A much larger clone is a single base away; this may be a read error. This chain connects TRBV9 to TRBJ2-1; D is perhaps TRBD2 (6 bases). Germline values: CDR1 SGDLS, CDR2 YYNGEE. CDR3 length: 15 amino acids. CDR3 sequence reads: CASSVGGSSYNKQFF. The CDR3 region has the DNA TGTGCCAGCAGCGTTGGGGGGAGCTCCTACAATAAGCAGTTCTTC.

J is TRBJ2-1 and V is TRBV3-1; TRBD2 aligns across 8 bases. Germline V gene data show CDR1 as LGHDT and CDR2 as YNNKEL (reference sequence). CDR3 length: 17 amino acids. The J segment lost 0 bases and the V segment lost 5 bases, leaving 9 bases of the junction unmatched. The CDR3 reads CASSSFSGAGSYNEQFF. CDR3 DNA sequence: TGTGCCAGCAGCAGCTTTAGCGGGGCCGGCTCCTACAATGAGCAGTTCTTC.

The rearrangement joins TRBV5-1 to TRBJ2-1; 8 bases align to TRBD2. V was clipped by 0 bases and J by 6 bases; unmatched bases: 17. This CDR3 is built from 19 residues. CDR1 and CDR2 (germline): SGHRS, YFSETQ. The CDR3 sequence: CASSLDSRGGQVYSNEQFF. In DNA form, the CDR3 reads TGCGCCAGCAGCTTGGACAGTCGGGGGGGCCAAGTTTACAGCAATGAGCAGTTCTTC.

This clonotype was detected only a few times. V gene TRBV28 combines with J gene TRBJ1-1; weak D call: TRBD1 (5 bases). From germline, CDR1 is MDHEN and CDR2 SYDVKM. The V gene lost 5 bases and the J gene lost 0 bases, with 13 bases spanning the gap. CDR3 length: 15 amino acids. CDR3 bases: TGTGCCAGCAGTAGCCCCGGGACGGTGAACACTGAAGCTTTCTTT. This sequence encodes CASSSPGTVNTEAFF.

Concerning this clonotype: A single base separates this from a much larger clone, so it may be a read error. DNA for the CDR3: TGTGCCAGCAAACAGTACTCCTACGAGCGGTACTTC. Translated: CASKQYSYERYF. The rearrangement joins TRBV28 to TRBJ2-7; D is uncertain. CDR1 MDHEN and CDR2 SYDVKM come from the germline V gene. This CDR3 comprises 12 residues.

This clonotype was counted only a few times. V and J are TRBV5-4 and TRBJ2-3; possible D gene TRBD1, 5 bases. V was pared by 4 bases and J by 6 bases, with 18 bases between. This CDR3 has 15 amino acids. In germline, CDR1 is SGHNT, CDR2 YYREEE (reference sequence). In nucleotides, the CDR3 is TGTGCCAGCAGCCTGGTTGGAACAGGTGGCGATACGCAGTATTTT. It specifies CASSLVGTGGDTQYF.

The gene calls are TRBV7-2 and TRBJ2-7; TRBD2 is a possible D gene (5 bases). The CDR3 loop spans 15 amino acids. V was trimmed by 1 base and J by 3 bases, leaving 13 bases between them. Germline V gene sequence: CDR1 SGHTA, CDR2 FQGNSA. Here the CDR3 reads CASSLDDSSYYEQYF. Here the CDR3 DNA reads TGTGCCAGCAGCTTAGACGACTCTAGCTACTACGAGCAGTACTTC.

There are many counts of this clonotype. The chain is built from TRBV12-3 or TRBV12-4 and TRBJ1-1; D is undetermined. V lost 2 bases, J lost 4 bases, and 11 bases lay in between. The CDR3 length is 14 residues. The CDR3 nucleotides are TGTGCCAGCAGTTTAAATACAGCGGGCACTGAAGCTTTCTTT. It yields the protein CASSLNTAGTEAFF.